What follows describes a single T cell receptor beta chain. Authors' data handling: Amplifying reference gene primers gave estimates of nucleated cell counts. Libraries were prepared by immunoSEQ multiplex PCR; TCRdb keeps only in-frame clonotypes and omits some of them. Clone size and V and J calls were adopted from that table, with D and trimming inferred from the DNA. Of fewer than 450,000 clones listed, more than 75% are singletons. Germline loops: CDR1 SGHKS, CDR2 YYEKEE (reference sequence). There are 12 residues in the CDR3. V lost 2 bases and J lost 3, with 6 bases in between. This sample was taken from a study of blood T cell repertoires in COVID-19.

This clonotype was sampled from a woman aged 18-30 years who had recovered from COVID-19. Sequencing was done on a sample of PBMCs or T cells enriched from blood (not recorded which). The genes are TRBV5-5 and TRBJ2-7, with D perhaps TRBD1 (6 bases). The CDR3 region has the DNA TGTGCCAGCAGCTTACAGGGCTACGAGCAGTACTTC. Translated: CASSLQGYEQYF.